One sample yielded the 21 T cell receptor beta chains listed below, sequenced in a study of CD8 T cells in Susac syndrome. Random hexamers primed reverse transcription of 0.5 to 1 ug RNA. TCRdb reanalysed the immunoSEQ multiplex PCR reads using MiXCR and keeps one entry per CDR3 protein. The sample shows 150,000 or so distinct CDR3 sequences, about 95% of them seen only once. The sample consisted of CD4+ T cells from PBMCs. These receptors all stem from a human donor with Susac syndrome.

The chain has TRBV28 and TRBJ2-5; D uncertain. The V and J ends lost 3 bases and 3 bases respectively, with 8 bases between them. CDR1 and CDR2 (germline): MDHEN, SYDVKM. This CDR3 is 13 amino acids long. CDR3 sequence (DNA): TGTGCCAGCAGTTTCTGGGCAGAAGAGACCCAGTACTTC. Translated: CASSFWAEETQYF.

The V and J genes are TRBV28 and TRBJ2-7; no firm D call. This CDR3 spans 14 amino acids. V gave up 6 bases and J gave up 0 bases, with 12 bases separating them. The germline CDR1 and CDR2 sequences are MDHEN and SYDVKM. The chain's CDR3 is CASSEVGSSYEQYF. For the CDR3, the DNA is TGTGCCAGCAGCGAAGTCGGCAGCTCCTACGAGCAGTACTTC.

The chain is built from TRBV28 and TRBJ2-7; 10 bases map to TRBD2. The germline gives CDR1 MDHEN, CDR2 SYDVKM. CDR3 length: 14 amino acids. V shed 6 bases and J 3 bases; nucleotides not matched to a gene: 5. Here the CDR3 DNA reads TGTGCCAGCAGATATAGCGGGGGGCACTACGAGCAGTACTTC. It codes for CASRYSGGHYEQYF.

V and J are TRBV30 and TRBJ1-5, with D possibly TRBD1 on 5 matching bases. Germline-derived CDR1 and CDR2 are GTSNPN and SVGIG (reference sequence). V was trimmed by 1 base and J by 8 bases, leaving 21 bases between them. CDR3 size: 16 residues. CDR3 DNA: TGTGCCTGGAGTGAGAAGACAGTGGAAGACCGAGAGCCCCAGCATTTT. This encodes CAWSEKTVEDREPQHF.

J is TRBJ1-4 and V is TRBV5-1; D possibly corresponds to TRBD1 (6 bases). Per the germline V gene, CDR1 is SGHRS and CDR2 is YFSETQ. The V end was cut by 8 bases, the J end by 3 bases, with 14 bases between. The CDR3 covers 14 residues. CDR3: CASSQQGANEKLFF. The CDR3 DNA follows: TGCGCCAGTTCACAACAGGGAGCTAATGAAAAACTGTTTTTT.

The chain joins TRBV20-1 to TRBJ2-1, with D unresolved. Trimming removed 5 bases from V and 1 base from J, with 12 bases in between. CDR1 and CDR2 (germline): DFQATT, SNEGSKA (reference sequence). This CDR3 spans 14 amino acids. CDR3 DNA: TGCAGTGCTGGTCTCCCGGGTTCCTACAATGAGCAGTTCTTC. It encodes CSAGLPGSYNEQFF.

This chain joins TRBV5-1 and TRBJ2-1; TRBD2 aligns across 12 bases. V lost 4 bases, J lost 6 bases, and 5 bases stayed unmatched. The CDR3 loop spans 15 amino acids. The germline V gene has CDR1 SGHRS and CDR2 YFSETQ. The CDR3 coding sequence is TGCGCCAGCAGCCTTCTAGCGGGAGGGTTCAATGAGCAGTTCTTC. Translating it yields CASSLLAGGFNEQFF.

This chain joins TRBV4-2 and TRBJ1-1; D is ambiguous. Germline loops: CDR1 LGHNA, CDR2 YNFKEQ. Trimming took 0 bases from V and 3 from J, leaving 5 bases between them. This CDR3 is 13 amino acids long. The CDR3 sequence: CASSQDRDTEAFF. The CDR3 bases are TGTGCCAGCAGCCAAGATCGGGACACTGAAGCTTTCTTT.

This clonotype was seen a single time. The chain recombines TRBV3-1 with TRBJ2-5, with 10 bases identical to TRBD2. Losses at the gene ends were 6 bases for V and 3 bases for J; bases not matched to a gene: 10. CDR3 size: 16 residues. Germline lookup yields CDR1 LGHDT and CDR2 YNNKEL (reference sequence). The CDR3 region is CASSRTPSGSKETQYF. The DNA for the CDR3 is TGTGCCAGCAGTCGAACCCCTAGCGGGAGTAAAGAGACCCAGTACTTC.

CDR3: CAISESKGGSYEQYF. CDR3 coding DNA: TGTGCCATCAGTGAATCTAAAGGCGGGTCCTACGAGCAGTACTTC. The gene calls are TRBV10-3 and TRBJ2-7; D is perhaps TRBD2 (5 bases). The CDR3 runs 15 residues. The germline V gene has CDR1 ENHRY and CDR2 SYGVKD. Trimming took 3 bases from V and 1 from J, leaving 13 bases between them.

This clonotype was recorded once. The chain combines TRBV12-3 or TRBV12-4 with TRBJ1-6; 9 nucleotides match TRBD1. The length of the CDR3 is 16 residues. The V and J ends lost 3 bases and 9 bases, in that order; junction bases with no gene match: 9. This chain's CDR3 is CASSFNRQGQGSPLHF. The DNA of the CDR3 is TGTGCCAGCAGTTTCAATAGACAGGGACAGGGTTCACCCCTCCACTTT.

The V gene is TRBV6-5, the J gene TRBJ2-1; the D is unclear. The CDR3 has 13 residues. Germline loops: CDR1 MNHEY, CDR2 SVGAGI. V lost 5 bases to trimming and J lost 10 bases, with 15 bases between them. CDR3 bases: TGTGCCAGCAGTCTTCAAAAAGATAAGGAGCAGTTCTTC. This codes for CASSLQKDKEQFF.

In its sample, this clonotype was seen once. The chain joins TRBV4-1 to TRBJ2-7; tentatively, D is TRBD2 (6 bases). CDR1 is MGHRA and CDR2 is YSYEKL in the germline V gene. Trimming left V 0 bases short and J 2 bases short, with 17 bases between. The CDR3 contains 17 residues. DNA of the CDR3: TGCGCCAGCAGCCAAGACTGGCGGCGGGAAGGGACCTACGAGCAGTACTTC. As protein: CASSQDWRREGTYEQYF.

In its sample, this clonotype was seen a few times. This rearrangement joins TRBV25-1 to TRBJ2-7; D uncertain. This CDR3 is 12 amino acids long. V was trimmed by 5 bases and J by 0 bases, leaving 5 bases between them. Germline V gene data show CDR1 as MGHDK and CDR2 as SYGVNS. The CDR3 spells CASSSPSYEQYF. The CDR3 bases are TGTGCCAGCAGTTCCCCCTCCTACGAGCAGTACTTC.

The chain is built from TRBV20-1 and TRBJ2-2, with D perhaps matching TRBD2 (6 bases). V dropped 2 bases and J dropped 4 bases, with 17 bases sitting between them. CDR1 DFQATT and CDR2 SNEGSKA come from the germline V gene (reference sequence). The CDR3 has 16 residues. CDR3 in DNA: TGCAGTGCTAGAAGGTGGGAAACAGCGGGCACCGGGGAGCTGTTTTTT. This gives the protein CSARRWETAGTGELFF.

This rearrangement joins TRBV18 to TRBJ2-1; possible D gene TRBD1, 6 bases. The CDR3 sequence is 13 residues long. V shed 4 bases and J shed 9 bases, with 13 bases lying between them. Looked up from germline, CDR1 is KGHSH and CDR2 is LQKENI. CDR3 DNA sequence: TGTGCCAGCTCACTCAACAGGGACACTGAGCAGTTCTTC. Protein: CASSLNRDTEQFF.

This clonotype was seen once. The chain links TRBV6-5 to TRBJ2-5; TRBD2 aligns across 7 bases. The germline CDR1 and CDR2 sequences are MNHEY and SVGAGI. CDR3 length: 14 residues. Trimming at V came to 6 bases and at J to 5 bases, leaving 9 bases not matched to a gene. The CDR3 region is CASRTSLAAETQYF. In DNA, the CDR3 is TGTGCCAGCAGAACTTCCCTAGCGGCGGAGACCCAGTACTTC.

The V gene is TRBV7-3, the J gene TRBJ1-1; D remains ambiguous. Per the germline V gene, CDR1 is SGHTA and CDR2 is FQGTGA. V dropped 1 base and J dropped 5 bases, with 11 bases sitting between them. The CDR3 sequence is 14 residues long. CDR3 protein: CASSLIGEGTEAFF. The CDR3 region has the DNA TGTGCCAGCAGCTTAATTGGGGAGGGAACTGAAGCTTTCTTT.

V gene TRBV7-3 combines with J gene TRBJ1-1; no reliable D call. V dropped 3 bases and J dropped 1 base, with 9 bases sitting between them. CDR3 size: 14 residues. Germline values: CDR1 SGHTA, CDR2 FQGTGA. CDR3 nucleotide sequence: TGTGCCAGCAGCTTTGGGAGTGAGAACACTGAAGCTTTCTTT. This sequence encodes CASSFGSENTEAFF.

The genes are TRBV2 and TRBJ1-4; tentative D call: TRBD1 (5 bases). The germline CDR1 and CDR2 sequences are SNHLY and FYNNEI. This CDR3 is built from 14 residues. Trimming stripped 4 bases from V and 5 bases from J, with 11 bases between. As DNA, the CDR3 is TGTGCCAGCAGTGTCGGGGCGGGGAATGAAAAACTGTTTTTT. It encodes CASSVGAGNEKLFF.

This clonotype came up once. The V call is TRBV5-6, the J call TRBJ1-2; 10 bases map to TRBD1. V lost 3 bases to trimming and J lost 4 bases; unmatched junction nucleotides: 0. Germline-derived CDR1 and CDR2 are SGHDT and YYEEEE. This CDR3 is built from 13 residues. The CDR3 DNA reads TGTGCCAGCAGCTGGGACAGGGGCTATGGCTACACCTTC. This encodes CASSWDRGYGYTF.